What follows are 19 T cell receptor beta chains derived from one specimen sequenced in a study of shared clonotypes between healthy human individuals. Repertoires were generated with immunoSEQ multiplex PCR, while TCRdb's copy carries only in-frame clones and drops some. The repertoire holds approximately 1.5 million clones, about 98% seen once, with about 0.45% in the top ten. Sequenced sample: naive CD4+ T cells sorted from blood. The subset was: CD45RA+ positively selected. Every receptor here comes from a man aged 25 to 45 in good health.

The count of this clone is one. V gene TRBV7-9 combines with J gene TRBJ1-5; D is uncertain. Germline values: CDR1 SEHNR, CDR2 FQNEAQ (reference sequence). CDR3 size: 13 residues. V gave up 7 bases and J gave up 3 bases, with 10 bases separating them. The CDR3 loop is CASTVDANQPQHF. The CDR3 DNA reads TGTGCCAGCACCGTTGATGCCAATCAGCCCCAGCATTTT. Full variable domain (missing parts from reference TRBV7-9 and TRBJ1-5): DTGVSQNPRHKITKRGQNVTFRCDPISEHNRLYWYRQTLGQGPEFLTYFQNEAQLEKSRLLSDRFSAERPKGSFSTLEIQRTEQGDSAMYLCASTVDANQPQHFGDGTRLSIL.

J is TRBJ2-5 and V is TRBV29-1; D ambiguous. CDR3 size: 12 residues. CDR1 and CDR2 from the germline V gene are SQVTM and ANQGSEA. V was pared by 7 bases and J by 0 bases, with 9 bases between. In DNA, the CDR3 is TGCAGCGGTAGCAGGTACCAAGAGACCCAGTACTTC. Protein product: CSGSRYQETQYF.

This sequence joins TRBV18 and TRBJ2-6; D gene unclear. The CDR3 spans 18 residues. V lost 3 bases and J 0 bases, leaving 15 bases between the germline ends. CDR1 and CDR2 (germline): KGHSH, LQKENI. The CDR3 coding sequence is TGTGCCAGCTCACCCTTCACGATTAAATTCTCTGGGGCCAACGTCCTGACTTTC. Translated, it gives CASSPFTIKFSGANVLTF. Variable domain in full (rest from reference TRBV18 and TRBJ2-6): NAGVMQNPRHLVRRRGQEARLRCSPMKGHSHVYWYRQLPEEGLKFMVYLQKENIIDESGMPKERFSAEFPKEGPSILRIQQVVRGDSAAYFCASSPFTIKFSGANVLTFGAGSRLTVL.

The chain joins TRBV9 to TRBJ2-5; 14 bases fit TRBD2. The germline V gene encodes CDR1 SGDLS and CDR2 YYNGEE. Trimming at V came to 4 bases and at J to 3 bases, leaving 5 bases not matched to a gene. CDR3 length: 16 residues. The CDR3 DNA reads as TGTGCCAGCAGCTCGACTAGCGGGAGGGCCGAAGAGACCCAGTACTTC. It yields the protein CASSSTSGRAEETQYF.

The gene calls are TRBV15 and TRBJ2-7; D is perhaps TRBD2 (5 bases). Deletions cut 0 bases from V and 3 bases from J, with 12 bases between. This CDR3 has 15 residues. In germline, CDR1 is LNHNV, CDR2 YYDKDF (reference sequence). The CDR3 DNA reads TGTGCCACCAGCAGAGAACCGCAAGGGAGCTACGAGCAGTACTTC. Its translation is CATSREPQGSYEQYF.

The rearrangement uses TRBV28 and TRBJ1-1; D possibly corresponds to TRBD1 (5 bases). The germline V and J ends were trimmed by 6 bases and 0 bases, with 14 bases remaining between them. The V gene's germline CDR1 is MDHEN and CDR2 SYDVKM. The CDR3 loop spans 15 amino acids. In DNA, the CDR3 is TGTGCCAGCAGGCCGGCGGGGGACTTGAACACTGAAGCTTTCTTT. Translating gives CASRPAGDLNTEAFF. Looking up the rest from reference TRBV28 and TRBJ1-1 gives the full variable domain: DVKVTQSSRYLVKRTGEKVFLECVQDMDHENMFWYRQDPGLGLRLIYFSYDVKMKEKGDIPEGYSVSREKKERFSLILESASTNQTSMYLCASRPAGDLNTEAFFGQGTRLTVV.

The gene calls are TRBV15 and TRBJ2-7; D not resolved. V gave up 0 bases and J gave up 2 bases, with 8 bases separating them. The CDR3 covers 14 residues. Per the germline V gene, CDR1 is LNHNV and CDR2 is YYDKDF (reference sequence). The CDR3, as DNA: TGTGCCACCAGCAGAGATAGCAGGACCTACGAGCAGTACTTC. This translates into CATSRDSRTYEQYF.

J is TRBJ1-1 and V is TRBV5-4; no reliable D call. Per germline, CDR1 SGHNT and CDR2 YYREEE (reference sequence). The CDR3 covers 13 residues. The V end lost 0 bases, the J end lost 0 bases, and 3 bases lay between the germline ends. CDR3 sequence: CASSLVVNTEAFF. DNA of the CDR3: TGTGCCAGCAGCTTGGTCGTGAACACTGAAGCTTTCTTT.

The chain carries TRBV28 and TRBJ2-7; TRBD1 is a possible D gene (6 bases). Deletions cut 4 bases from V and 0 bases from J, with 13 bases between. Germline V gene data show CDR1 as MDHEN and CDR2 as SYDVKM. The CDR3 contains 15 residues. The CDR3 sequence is CASSSQQGYSYEQYF. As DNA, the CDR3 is TGTGCCAGCAGTTCACAACAGGGCTACTCCTACGAGCAGTACTTC.

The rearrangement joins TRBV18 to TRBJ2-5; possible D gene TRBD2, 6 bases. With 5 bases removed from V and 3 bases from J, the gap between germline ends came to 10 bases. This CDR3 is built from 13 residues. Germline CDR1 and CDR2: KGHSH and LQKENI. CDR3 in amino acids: CASSGGIEETQYF. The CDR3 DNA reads TGTGCCAGCTCAGGAGGGATTGAAGAGACCCAGTACTTC. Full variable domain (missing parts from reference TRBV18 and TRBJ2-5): NAGVMQNPRHLVRRRGQEARLRCSPMKGHSHVYWYRQLPEEGLKFMVYLQKENIIDESGMPKERFSAEFPKEGPSILRIQQVVRGDSAAYFCASSGGIEETQYFGPGTRLLVL.

CDR3 in amino acids: CAITTGTGGSYEQYF. For the CDR3, the DNA is TGTGCCATCACCACCGGGACAGGGGGCAGCTACGAGCAGTACTTC. The chain employs TRBV10-3 and TRBJ2-7; TRBD1 aligns across 12 bases. Germline trimming cut 7 bases from V and 3 bases from J; bases unmatched to any gene: 7. The germline V gene has CDR1 ENHRY and CDR2 SYGVKD. CDR3 size: 15 residues.

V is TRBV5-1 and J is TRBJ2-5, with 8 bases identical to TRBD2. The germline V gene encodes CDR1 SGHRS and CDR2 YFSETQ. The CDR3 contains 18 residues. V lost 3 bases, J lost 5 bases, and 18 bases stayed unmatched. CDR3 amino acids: CASSWGPRGGYLGETQYF. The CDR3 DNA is TGCGCCAGCAGCTGGGGTCCCCGGGGGGGCTACCTCGGGGAGACCCAGTACTTC.

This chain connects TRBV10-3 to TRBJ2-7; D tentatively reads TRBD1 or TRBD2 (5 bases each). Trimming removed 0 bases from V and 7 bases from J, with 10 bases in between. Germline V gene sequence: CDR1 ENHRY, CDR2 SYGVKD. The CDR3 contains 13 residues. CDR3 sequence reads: CAISESSGLEQYF. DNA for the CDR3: TGTGCCATCAGTGAGTCTTCGGGGCTAGAGCAGTACTTC.

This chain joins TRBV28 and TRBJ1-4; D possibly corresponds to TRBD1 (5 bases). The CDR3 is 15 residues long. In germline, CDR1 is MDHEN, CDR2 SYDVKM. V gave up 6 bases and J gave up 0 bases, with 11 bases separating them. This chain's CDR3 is CASSPRGATNEKLFF. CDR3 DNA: TGTGCCAGCAGCCCAAGGGGAGCAACTAATGAAAAACTGTTTTTT.

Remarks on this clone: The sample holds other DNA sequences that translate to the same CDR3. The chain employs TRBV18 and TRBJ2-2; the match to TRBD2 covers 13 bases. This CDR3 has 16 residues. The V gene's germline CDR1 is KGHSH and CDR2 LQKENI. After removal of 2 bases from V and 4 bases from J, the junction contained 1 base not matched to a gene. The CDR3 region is CASSPGLAGVTGELFF. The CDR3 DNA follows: TGTGCCAGCTCACCAGGACTAGCGGGAGTCACCGGGGAGCTGTTTTTT.

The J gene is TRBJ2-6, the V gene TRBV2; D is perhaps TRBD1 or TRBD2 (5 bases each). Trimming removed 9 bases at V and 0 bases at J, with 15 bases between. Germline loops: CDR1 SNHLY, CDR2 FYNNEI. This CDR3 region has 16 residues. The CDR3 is CASSRDDSSGANVLTF. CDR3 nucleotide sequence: TGTGCCAGTAGCCGGGACGACAGCTCTGGGGCCAACGTCCTGACTTTC.

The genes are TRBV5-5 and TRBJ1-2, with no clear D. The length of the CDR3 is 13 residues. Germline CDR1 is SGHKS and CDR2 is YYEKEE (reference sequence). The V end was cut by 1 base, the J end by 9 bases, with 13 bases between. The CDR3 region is CASSLSRLPSYTF. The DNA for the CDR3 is TGTGCCAGCAGCTTGTCTCGTTTGCCGAGCTACACCTTC. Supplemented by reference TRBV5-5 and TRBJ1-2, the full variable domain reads DAGVTQSPTHLIKTRGQQVTLRCSPISGHKSVSWYQQVLGQGPQFIFQYYEKEERGRGNFPDRFSARQFPNYSSELNVNALLLGDSALYLCASSLSRLPSYTFGSGTRLTVV.

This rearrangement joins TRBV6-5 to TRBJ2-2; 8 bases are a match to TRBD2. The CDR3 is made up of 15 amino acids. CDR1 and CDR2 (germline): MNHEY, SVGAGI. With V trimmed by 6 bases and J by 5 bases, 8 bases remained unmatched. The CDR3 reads CASRTAGEGTGELFF. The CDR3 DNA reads TGTGCCAGCAGAACAGCGGGAGAAGGTACCGGGGAGCTGTTTTTT.

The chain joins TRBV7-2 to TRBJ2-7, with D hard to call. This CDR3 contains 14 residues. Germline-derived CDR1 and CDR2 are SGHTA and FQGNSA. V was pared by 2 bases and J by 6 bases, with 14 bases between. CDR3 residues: CASSLFGRLGEQYF. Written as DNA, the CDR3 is TGTGCCAGCAGCTTATTCGGTAGATTGGGCGAGCAGTACTTC.